Below, one TCR beta chain is given with its context. The clone's antigen remains unknown. Base qualities are not provided; no much larger clone lies one nucleotide away. The entry originates in a study of blood T cell repertoires in COVID-19 (dated by TCRdb to 2020 to 2022). Looking at the study overall: Samples from collaborators originated in the United States, Italy and Spain and spanned both the acute and convalescent phases of COVID-19. The samples were drawn from two sources: the first 160 participants of the ongoing ImmuneRACE study, and about 1,300 subjects contributed by 6 global collaborators. The repertoires were released in a freely available public database intended as a resource for research on the immune response to SARS-CoV-2. The prospective study material was composed of cDNA or gDNA derived from T cells, B-cell-depleted T cells, or PBMCs. Subjects who had been exposed to COVID-19, were actively infected with it, or had recovered from it provided the deeply sampled blood TCRbeta repertoires that made up the dataset. Where available, HLA class I and class II types were taken from metadata supplied by the sample provider and were not determined by assay-based typing. The sample metadata nearly always contained a de-identified subject ID, COVID-19 status, age in years and sex.

The immunoSEQ Assay, a bias-controlled multiplex PCR, was used to amplify TCRbeta CDR3 regions from genomic DNA. Processing in the source paper ran as follows. The number of nucleated cells in each sample was estimated by amplification of reference gene primers within the assay. To quantify the absolute abundance of each unique TCRbeta CDR3 rearrangement, sequence reads were collapsed and filtered. Productive Simpson clonality was computed per sample as the square root of Simpson's diversity index over productive rearrangements. TCRdb provides this immuneACCESS table in a form limited to in-frame rearrangements. Some clones are lacking; in checked studies, under half of them reflect an unresolved V gene, and why the rest are absent is not known. Clonal size and the V and J genes are those of that table, whereas D and trimming came from the DNA. The sample table holds under 400,000 clones, of which around 87% were seen once. The ten largest make up about 10% of the sample.

CDR3 length: 15 amino acids, cysteine to phenylalanine. The DNA shown is the 45-base CDR3, in frame from base 1. Taken from the germline V gene, the CDR1 and CDR2 loops are SGHRS and YFSETQ. Trimming takes 0 bases from V and 8 bases from J, and the germline ends sit 14 bases apart. In Seattle, one collaborating source enrolled patients while the infection was active and tracked those patients longitudinally over the course of disease. Each collaborating institution followed its own protocols to collect whole blood in K2EDTA tubes. Collaborator samples were shipped for TCRbeta analysis as frozen whole blood, isolated PBMCs, or DNA extracted from either sample type. Study-wide findings and limitations: How much clinical and demographic metadata was included differed by source and by participant, and the metadata was provided uncurated.

The sequence came from a woman in her thirties with COVID-19, enrolled during active disease. Sequences were obtained from peripheral blood. The chain is encoded by TRBV5-1 joined to TRBJ1-4, with no confident D gene call. The DNA sequence is TGCGCCAGCAGCTTGGTTGGGCGAAGTCGGGAAAAACTGTTTTTT. Its coded protein is CASSLVGRSREKLFF.